This T cell receptor beta chain was sequenced for a study of shared clonotypes between healthy human individuals. Findings and limits, study-wide: All-four-donor shared clonotypes had higher generation probabilities than non-shared clonotypes did. With a handful of donors compared, approximately 5.5% of naive CD4 clonotypes were shared. The sole specimen, blood, was sampled, and tissue repertoires likely differ. Larger richness was generally estimated for naive than memory subsets.

The V and J ends lost 5 bases and 8 bases, in that order; junction bases with no gene match: 10. The CDR3 has 16 amino acids. Germline CDR1 SNHLY, CDR2 FYNNEI. Measured with immunoSEQ multiplex PCR; TCRdb has only the in-frame clones, and not every one. This table has about 590,000 clones, about 95% appearing once. The naive CD8 subset, CD45RO-negative cells positively selected for CCR7, excluded terminally differentiated effector memory CD45RA+ cells. Concerning this clone itself: The target antigen is unknown.

The clonotype originates from a woman in her thirties in good health. V is TRBV2 and J is TRBJ2-1, with 12 bases fitting TRBD2. Material: naive CD8+ T cells sorted from blood. CDR3 region: CASSWASGRAVDEQFF. Here the CDR3 DNA reads TGTGCCAGCAGTTGGGCTAGCGGGAGGGCCGTGGATGAGCAGTTCTTC. Drawing the rest from reference TRBV2 and TRBJ2-1, the complete variable domain is EPEVTQTPSHQVTQMGQEVILRCVPISNHLYFYWYRQILGQKVEFLVSFYNNEISEKSEIFDDQFSVERPDGSNFTLKIRSTKLEDSAMYFCASSWASGRAVDEQFFGPGTRLTVL.